This T cell receptor (beta chain) was recovered during a study of T cell responses to AZD1222 COVID-19 vaccine. Analyses pooled second doses at about 4 or about 12 weeks. Turning to this clone: Its matching antigen is unknown.

Study-level results: Baseline seropositivity characterized only a handful of AZD1222 recipients. There were repertoire samples only from the period after the peak T cell response.

The germline CDR1 and CDR2 sequences are SGHNT and YYREEE (reference sequence). The length of the CDR3 is 15 residues. V lost 0 bases to trimming and J lost 6 bases, with 15 bases between them. Profiling relied on immunoSEQ multiplex PCR, and the TCRdb table lists in-frame clones only, not all of them. The data show some 79,000 clones, 70% to 90% seen once. This TCR was sampled from an adult who received the AZD1222 COVID-19 vaccine. The sample consisted of peripheral blood, taken 28 days after the second AZD1222 dose. V usage is TRBV5-4 and J usage is TRBJ1-1; TRBD1 might be the D (5 bases). The CDR3 nucleotides read TGTGCCAGCAGCTTGGAGCAGGGCCGTTTCCCTGAAGCTTTCTTT. It yields the protein CASSLEQGRFPEAFF.